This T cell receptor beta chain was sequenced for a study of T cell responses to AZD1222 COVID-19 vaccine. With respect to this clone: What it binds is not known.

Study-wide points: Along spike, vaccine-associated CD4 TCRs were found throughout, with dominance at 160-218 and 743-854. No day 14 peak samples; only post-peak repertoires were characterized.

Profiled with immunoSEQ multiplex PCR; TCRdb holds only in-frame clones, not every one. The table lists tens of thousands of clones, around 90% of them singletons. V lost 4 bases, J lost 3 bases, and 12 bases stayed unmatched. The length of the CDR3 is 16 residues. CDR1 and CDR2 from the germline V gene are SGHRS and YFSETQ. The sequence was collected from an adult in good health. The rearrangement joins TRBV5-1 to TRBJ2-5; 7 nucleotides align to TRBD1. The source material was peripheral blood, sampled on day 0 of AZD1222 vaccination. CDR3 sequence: CASSGVGTDREETQYF. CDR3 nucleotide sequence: TGCGCCAGCAGCGGTGTGGGTACCGACAGGGAAGAGACCCAGTACTTC.